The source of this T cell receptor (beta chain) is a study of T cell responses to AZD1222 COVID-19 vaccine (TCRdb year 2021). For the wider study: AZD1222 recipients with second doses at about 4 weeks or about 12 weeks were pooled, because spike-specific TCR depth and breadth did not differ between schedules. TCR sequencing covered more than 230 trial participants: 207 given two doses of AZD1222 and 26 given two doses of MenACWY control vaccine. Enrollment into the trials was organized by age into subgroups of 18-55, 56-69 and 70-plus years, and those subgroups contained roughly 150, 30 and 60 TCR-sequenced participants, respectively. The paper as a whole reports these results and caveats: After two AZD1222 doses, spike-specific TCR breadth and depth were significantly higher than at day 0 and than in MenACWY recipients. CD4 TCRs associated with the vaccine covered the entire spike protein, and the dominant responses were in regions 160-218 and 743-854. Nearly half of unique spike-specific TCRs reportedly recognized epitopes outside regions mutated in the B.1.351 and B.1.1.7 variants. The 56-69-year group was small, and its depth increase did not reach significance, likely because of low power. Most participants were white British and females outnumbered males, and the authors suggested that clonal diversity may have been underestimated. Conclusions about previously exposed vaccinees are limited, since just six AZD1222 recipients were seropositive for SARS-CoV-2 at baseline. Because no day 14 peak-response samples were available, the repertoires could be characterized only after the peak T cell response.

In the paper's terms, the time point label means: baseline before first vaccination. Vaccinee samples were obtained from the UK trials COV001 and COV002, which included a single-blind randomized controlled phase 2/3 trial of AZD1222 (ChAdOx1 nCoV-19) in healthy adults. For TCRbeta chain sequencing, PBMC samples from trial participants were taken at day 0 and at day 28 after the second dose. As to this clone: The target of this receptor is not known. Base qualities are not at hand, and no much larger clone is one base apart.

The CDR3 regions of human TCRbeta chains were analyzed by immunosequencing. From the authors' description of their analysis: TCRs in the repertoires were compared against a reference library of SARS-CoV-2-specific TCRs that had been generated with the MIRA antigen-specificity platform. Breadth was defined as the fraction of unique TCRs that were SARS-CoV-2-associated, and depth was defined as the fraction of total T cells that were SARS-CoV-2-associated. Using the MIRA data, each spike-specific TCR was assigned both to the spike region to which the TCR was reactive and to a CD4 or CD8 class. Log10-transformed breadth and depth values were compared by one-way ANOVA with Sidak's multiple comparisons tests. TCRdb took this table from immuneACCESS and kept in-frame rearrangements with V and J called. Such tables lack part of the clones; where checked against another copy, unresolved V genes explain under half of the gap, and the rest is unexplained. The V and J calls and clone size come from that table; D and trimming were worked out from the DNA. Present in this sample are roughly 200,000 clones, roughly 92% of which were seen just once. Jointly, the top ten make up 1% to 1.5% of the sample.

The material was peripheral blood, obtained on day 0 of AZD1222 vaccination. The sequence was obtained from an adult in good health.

CDR3 sequence: CASSLSGSSYNSPLHF. DNA sequence: TGTGCCAGCAGTTTGTCCGGGAGCTCCTATAATTCACCCCTCCACTTT. The V gene is TRBV28 and the J gene is TRBJ1-6; a confident D gene designation cannot be given. The CDR3 holds 16 amino acids from the cysteine to the phenylalanine. The retained sequence is limited to the CDR3, 48 bases, with the frame set at the first base. From a lookup of the germline V gene, CDR1 and CDR2 are MDHEN and SYDVKM. The junction shows trimming of 3 bases on V and 0 bases on J, plus 9 bases between the germline ends.